The clone carrying this TCR beta chain was counted between two and nine times. Its matching antigen is unknown. This sample is part of a study of cytotoxic CD8 clonotypes in ibrutinib-treated CLL. About the research overall: Once patients had received a median approximately twelve months of treatment, range 6 to 36, response samples were obtained.

The germline V gene has CDR1 SGDLS and CDR2 YYNGEE. The V end was cut by 7 bases, the J end by 4 bases, with 5 bases between. The CDR3 is 10 residues long. Findings and caveats of the study: The study found clonality rose at ibrutinib response, then fell toward baseline at progression. Sustained-remission and progressing patients' sampling times differed.

Target depth was 1 in 200,000 to 1 in 1 million T cells, about 10x per clonotype. The table came from immunoSEQ multiplex PCR; TCRdb's copy has only in-frame clones and leaves some out. Among under 300,000 clones, approximately 76% were seen once, and the ten largest hold around 6%. V usage is TRBV9 and J usage is TRBJ1-2; D unresolved. The sequenced sample was PBMCs, obtained at disease progression, from a patient treated with ibrutinib. This receptor was obtained from a human donor with chronic lymphocytic leukemia. The CDR3 loop reads CASYRYGYTF. The CDR3 bases are TGTGCCAGCTACCGCTATGGCTACACCTTC.